This TCR beta chain was retrieved from a study of cytomegalovirus exposure and HLA in healthy donors. For the study at large: In an earlier analysis, approximately 120 million unique TCR beta sequences were found from 150 million to 200 million T cells. Ancestry clustering placed around 81% of around 400 genotyped donors in the Caucasian-associated cluster. Points from the study as a whole: HLA alleles were associated with 16,951 TCR beta sequences in a later analysis at 0.05 false discovery rate.

As to this clone: Its antigen is unidentified.

13 Jbeta primers and 60 Vbeta primers were used for the PCR. Measured with immunoSEQ multiplex PCR; TCRdb has only the in-frame clones, and not every one. The repertoire includes 65,000 to 100,000 clones, around 75% of them detected once, and about 15% sits in the top ten. The receptor was derived from a woman aged 35 to 49 in good health and CMV-seropositive. Sequencing was done on a sample of PBMCs.

The CDR3 loop is CASSRTGLNYGYTF. For the CDR3, the DNA is TGCGCCAGCAGCCGAACAGGGTTAAACTATGGCTACACCTTC. The chain recombines TRBV4-1 with TRBJ1-2; D possibly corresponds to TRBD1 (6 bases). The V end lost 4 bases, the J end lost 2 bases, and 11 bases lay between the germline ends. This CDR3 is 14 amino acids long. CDR1 is MGHRA, CDR2 YSYEKL, per germline.